The 28 T cell receptor beta chains below come from one sample, sequenced in a study of T cells in Graves' hyperthyroidism and ophthalmopathy. Amplified regions were TCR beta CDR3 sequences from RNA transcripts. The primer set for the first-round RT-PCR of the TCR CDR3 was HTBI. TCRdb fed the multiplex PCR reads into MiXCR, producing one record per CDR3 protein. The data contain 200,000 to 250,000 distinct CDR3 sequences, 15% to 20% of them seen just once; the ten biggest clones take up approximately 46%. What was sequenced was blood. Source of these receptors: a man aged 45-60 years with Graves' hyperthyroidism.

On this clonotype: A clone one base away is much larger, so this may be a read error. The chain joins TRBV11-3 to TRBJ2-3, with D perhaps TRBD1 (6 bases). Germline V gene lookup returns CDR1 SGHNT and CDR2 YENEEA. The CDR3 sequence is 15 residues long. CDR3 sequence: CVSSLGGFSRDTQYF. The CDR3, as DNA: TGTGTCAGCAGCTTAGGGGGATTCAGTAGAGATACGCAGTATTTT.

This clonotype was detected ten times or more. The chain has TRBV2 and TRBJ2-5, with a tentative D call TRBD2 (6 bases). Germline assignment: CDR1 SNHLY and CDR2 FYNNEI. The CDR3 covers 14 residues. V dropped 7 bases and J dropped 5 bases, with 17 bases sitting between them. The CDR3 region is CASTGGGFSETQYF. CDR3 bases: TGTGCCAGCACCGGGGGTGGGTTCTCGGAGACCCAGTACTTC.

This clonotype was counted ten times or more. V and J are TRBV7-8 and TRBJ1-2; no definite D call. V was trimmed by 5 bases and J by 4 bases, leaving 14 bases between them. Looked up from germline, CDR1 is SGHVS and CDR2 is FQNEAQ. This CDR3 contains 14 residues. The CDR3 loop reads CASSLDGRSYGYTF. CDR3 nucleotide sequence: TGTGCCAGCAGCCTTGACGGGCGAAGCTATGGCTACACCTTC.

The rearrangement uses TRBV25-1 and TRBJ2-1, with D maybe TRBD2 (7 bases). The ends were cut back, 4 bases at V and 7 bases at J, with 11 bases in the middle. The CDR3 is made up of 13 amino acids. Germline CDR1 is MGHDK and CDR2 is SYGVNS. CDR3 protein: CASSGGGGNEQFF. CDR3 coding DNA: TGTGCCAGCAGTGGGGGAGGGGGGAATGAGCAGTTCTTC.

This clonotype was seen repeatedly, ten times or more. The chain combines TRBV12-3 or TRBV12-4 with TRBJ2-3; either TRBD1 or TRBD2 may fit D (6 bases each). Trimming pared 3 bases from V and 1 base from J, leaving 11 bases between. The CDR3 is 15 residues long. DNA for the CDR3: TGTGCCAGCAGTTTTGGGGGGCTCCGCACAGATACGCAGTATTTT. This codes for CASSFGGLRTDTQYF.

This clonotype was seen ten or more times. The chain is built from TRBV28 and TRBJ2-4; TRBD2 is a possible D gene (7 bases). Germline CDR1 reads MDHEN; CDR2 reads SYDVKM. V was shortened by 6 bases and J by 6 bases, with 15 bases between the two germline ends. The CDR3 covers 14 residues. The CDR3 region has the DNA TGTGCCAGCAGCTCGCGGGGGCGCAGAAACATTCAGTACTTC. It encodes CASSSRGRRNIQYF.

This clonotype was seen many times. This sequence joins TRBV7-9 and TRBJ2-5; the D is unclear. The V end was cut by 5 bases, the J end by 0 bases, with 4 bases between. CDR3 length: 12 amino acids. Germline-derived CDR1 and CDR2 are SEHNR and FQNEAQ (reference sequence). CDR3 nucleotides: TGTGCCAGCAGCCTAGACCAAGAGACCCAGTACTTC. This codes for CASSLDQETQYF.

The chain has TRBV7-2 and TRBJ2-7, with a tentative D call TRBD2 (5 bases). Germline loops: CDR1 SGHTA, CDR2 FQGNSA. This CDR3 contains 12 residues. Trimming left V 2 bases short and J 7 bases short, with 9 bases between. CDR3 sequence: CASSLLPGEQYF. The CDR3, as DNA: TGTGCCAGCAGCTTACTACCGGGGGAGCAGTACTTC.

In this sample, this clonotype turned up many times. The rearrangement links TRBV20-1 to TRBJ1-2, with TRBD1 matching 7 bases. The CDR3 loop spans 14 amino acids. Germline V gene lookup returns CDR1 DFQATT and CDR2 SNEGSKA (reference sequence). Trimming took 3 bases from V and 4 from J; bases not matched to a gene: 8. CDR3 coding DNA: TGCAGTGCTAGGATCCCGACAGGGATCTATGGCTACACCTTC. Translation gives CSARIPTGIYGYTF.

This clonotype has just a few counts. The genes are TRBV2 and TRBJ1-3; a weak D match, TRBD1 (5 bases). The V gene lost 10 bases and the J gene lost 2 bases, with 9 bases spanning the gap. Germline lookup yields CDR1 SNHLY and CDR2 FYNNEI. CDR3 length: 12 amino acids. CDR3 DNA sequence: TGTGCCACGACAGAGACTGGAAACACCATATATTTT. Translation: CATTETGNTIYF.

The chain combines TRBV12-3 or TRBV12-4 with TRBJ1-1; a weak D match, TRBD1 (5 bases). Trimming took 9 bases from V and 4 from J, leaving 21 bases between them. The CDR3 is made up of 15 amino acids. CDR3 in amino acids: CASHPGLPLSTEAFF. The CDR3 region has the DNA TGTGCCAGTCACCCGGGACTCCCCCTGTCCACTGAAGCTTTCTTT.

This clonotype was found many times. This chain connects TRBV28 to TRBJ2-7; a weak D match, TRBD2 (7 bases). Germline CDR1 and CDR2: MDHEN and SYDVKM. This CDR3 contains 17 residues. V was cut by 7 bases and J by 1 base, with 23 bases left in between. CDR3 in DNA: TGTGCCAGCACACTAGGGGGGGCAAACTCACTTTCCTACGAGCAGTACTTC. Residues: CASTLGGANSLSYEQYF.

The chain carries TRBV27 and TRBJ1-5; 7 nucleotides match TRBD1. The CDR3 sequence is 15 residues long. Germline lookup yields CDR1 MNHEY and CDR2 SMNVEV (reference sequence). The V segment lost 5 bases and the J segment 5 bases; nucleotides outside the gene matches: 9. CDR3 sequence reads: CASSRSRDSYQPQHF. The CDR3 nucleotides read TGTGCCAGCAGTCGATCTAGGGACAGCTATCAGCCCCAGCATTTT.

At least ten counts were recorded for this clonotype. V and J are TRBV12-3 or TRBV12-4 and TRBJ2-2; D might be TRBD2 (6 bases). The CDR3 runs to 14 residues. Trimming stripped 6 bases from V and 5 bases from J, with 13 bases between. CDR3 DNA: TGTGCCAGCAGAACCACCGGGAGAACCGGGGAGCTGTTTTTT. Residues: CASRTTGRTGELFF.

This clonotype showed up many times. V is TRBV12-3 or TRBV12-4 and J is TRBJ2-5; 13 positions match TRBD2. V was pared by 3 bases and J by 4 bases, with 5 bases of the junction left unmatched. This CDR3 region has 16 residues. The CDR3 sequence is CASSFGLAGDGETQYF. The CDR3 DNA sequence: TGTGCCAGCAGTTTCGGACTAGCGGGAGACGGAGAGACCCAGTACTTC.

This clonotype appeared a few times. CDR3 amino acids: CATSRDGLGGTQYF. The CDR3 nucleotides are TGTGCCACCAGCAGAGATGGACTAGGGGGGACCCAGTACTTC. This rearrangement joins TRBV15 to TRBJ2-5; possibly TRBD2 for D (7 bases). The ends were cut back, 0 bases at V and 7 bases at J, with 12 bases in the middle. The V gene's germline CDR1 is LNHNV and CDR2 YYDKDF (reference sequence). There are 14 residues in the CDR3.

A few counts support this clonotype. The chain employs TRBV2 and TRBJ1-1; no clear D gene. Trimming stripped 8 bases from V and 1 base from J, with 8 bases between. The CDR3 covers 12 residues. CDR1 SNHLY and CDR2 FYNNEI come from the germline V gene. The CDR3 protein is CASSRWNTEAFF. CDR3 bases: TGTGCCAGCTCCCGGTGGAACACTGAAGCTTTCTTT.

This chain connects TRBV6-5 to TRBJ2-2, with TRBD1 as a possible D gene (5 bases). V was pared by 2 bases and J by 7 bases, with 8 bases between. The CDR3 is made up of 13 amino acids. Germline V gene lookup returns CDR1 MNHEY and CDR2 SVGAGI. As DNA, the CDR3 is TGTGCCAGCAGTTACAGGGGAATCGGGGAGCTGTTTTTT. This codes for CASSYRGIGELFF.

This clonotype is a singleton in its sample. This chain joins TRBV7-2 and TRBJ2-5; 11 bases match TRBD2. This CDR3 is built from 17 residues. The V and J ends lost 0 bases and 4 bases, in that order; junction bases with no gene match: 7. CDR1 is SGHTA and CDR2 is FQGNSA in the germline V gene. The CDR3: CASSLASSSGGVETQYF. The CDR3 nucleotides are TGTGCCAGCAGCTTAGCGAGTAGTAGCGGGGGGGTAGAGACCCAGTACTTC.

This clonotype was counted many times. V usage is TRBV14 and J usage is TRBJ2-3, with D unclear. Between the trimmed V and J ends, which lost 4 bases and 4 bases, there was a span of 15 bases. CDR1 is SGHDN and CDR2 is FVKESK in the germline V gene. This CDR3 has 15 residues. CDR3 in amino acids: CASSLKMATSDTQYF. The CDR3 DNA follows: TGTGCCAGCAGCCTAAAAATGGCCACCTCAGATACGCAGTATTTT.

This clonotype has more than one count but fewer than ten. The chain employs TRBV6-2 or TRBV6-3 and TRBJ1-6; 10 bases are a match to TRBD1. The CDR3 runs 15 residues. Trimming took 5 bases from V and 12 from J; bases not matched to a gene: 10. CDR1 and CDR2 (germline): MNHEY, SVGEGT. The CDR3 spells CASSVGQGRPEPLHF. The DNA of the CDR3 is TGTGCCAGCAGTGTGGGACAGGGGCGACCCGAACCCCTCCACTTT.

A remark on this clonotype: A single base separates this from a much larger clone, so it may be a read error. The V call is TRBV6-1, the J call TRBJ2-1; 9 positions agree with TRBD2. This CDR3 has 15 amino acids. In germline, CDR1 is MNHNS, CDR2 SASEGT. The CDR3 loop is CASRQLAGHGNEQIF. In DNA form, the CDR3 reads TGTGCCAGCAGACAACTAGCGGGTCACGGGAATGAGCAGATCTTC.

This clonotype was recorded at least ten times. The rearrangement links TRBV7-9 to TRBJ2-7; D unresolved. The CDR3 runs 12 residues. Germline CDR1 SEHNR, CDR2 FQNEAQ (reference sequence). Trimming removed 5 bases at V and 5 bases at J, with 10 bases between. CDR3 protein: CASSRYRDEQYF. DNA of the CDR3: TGTGCCAGCAGCCGATACAGAGACGAGCAGTACTTC.

Only a few counts were recorded for this clonotype. This chain links TRBV4-1 with TRBJ2-2; D is possibly TRBD1 or TRBD2 (5 bases each). Per the germline V gene, CDR1 is MGHRA and CDR2 is YSYEKL. This CDR3 comprises 13 residues. V lost 1 base and J lost 7, with 7 bases in between. The CDR3 sequence: CASSQGGIGELFF. The CDR3 coding sequence is TGCGCCAGCAGCCAAGGGGGGATCGGGGAGCTGTTTTTT.

This clonotype was found many times. This rearrangement joins TRBV28 to TRBJ2-7, with 8 positions matching TRBD2. The CDR3 has 12 residues. The J segment lost 0 bases and the V segment lost 11 bases, leaving 3 bases of the junction unmatched. Germline CDR1 and CDR2: MDHEN and SYDVKM. CDR3 nucleotide sequence: TGTGCCGCCGGGACTAGCTCCTACGAGCAGTACTTC. Translating gives CAAGTSSYEQYF.

This clonotype was observed at least ten times. The rearrangement joins TRBV18 to TRBJ2-1, with TRBD2 identical over 11 bases. The CDR3 loop spans 16 amino acids. Trimming took 0 bases from V and 6 from J; bases not matched to a gene: 4. Per germline, CDR1 KGHSH and CDR2 LQKENI. The CDR3 region is CASSPPIAGGPNEQFF. CDR3 nucleotides: TGTGCCAGCTCACCACCCATAGCGGGAGGGCCCAATGAGCAGTTCTTC.

This rearrangement joins TRBV19 to TRBJ1-1, with D hard to call. CDR1 is LNHDA, CDR2 SQIVND, per germline (reference sequence). CDR3 length: 14 residues. V gave up 8 bases and J gave up 4 bases, with 17 bases separating them. Here the CDR3 reads CASLKRVASTEAFF. The CDR3 DNA reads TGTGCCAGTCTTAAGAGGGTCGCTAGCACTGAAGCTTTCTTT.

This clonotype was seen repeatedly, ten times or more. V is TRBV20-1 and J is TRBJ2-3; no definite D call. Germline loops: CDR1 DFQATT, CDR2 SNEGSKA (reference sequence). Trimming pared 3 bases from V and 1 base from J, leaving 2 bases between. CDR3 size: 11 residues. CDR3 coding DNA: TGCAGTGCTAGCGGCACAGATACGCAGTATTTT. Its translation is CSASGTDTQYF.